Each of the 19 T cell receptor beta chains below was sequenced from the same sample in a study of blood T cell repertoires in COVID-19 (dated by TCRdb to between 2020 and 2021). The method behind the library was the immunoSEQ multiplex PCR assay. The source is immuneACCESS, and TCRdb retained only in-frame sequences with V and J called. Part of the clones is not carried over; for the studies checked, unresolved V genes explain less than half of this, and the remainder is unexplained. The table for this sample lists some 250,000 clones; 75% to 90% of them were counted only once. Of the sample, less than 4% is held by the ten largest clones. The specimen sequenced was PBMCs or T cells enriched from blood (not recorded which). The source of these receptors is a middle-aged woman with acute COVID-19.

This clone was observed once. CDR3 sequence: CASSYGRDYEQYF. The CDR3 DNA follows: TGTGCCAGCAGTTACGGCCGGGACTACGAGCAGTACTTC. V usage is TRBV6-5 and J usage is TRBJ2-5; perhaps TRBD2 as D (5 bases). The end of the DNA fits TRBJ2-7 better, so the J call may be wrong. Germline assignment: CDR1 MNHEY and CDR2 SVGAGI. The CDR3 contains 13 residues.

The chain has TRBV11-3 and TRBJ2-7, with TRBD2 identical over 9 bases. V lost 0 bases, J lost 4 bases, and 13 bases stayed unmatched. This CDR3 has 18 residues. Per the germline V gene, CDR1 is SGHNT and CDR2 is YENEEA. The CDR3 DNA sequence: TGTGCCAGCAGCTTAGACCCCCCGCGGCGGGAGGGCCGTTACGAGCAGTACTTC. This gives the protein CASSLDPPRREGRYEQYF.

The genes are TRBV7-9 and TRBJ2-7; TRBD2 aligns across 8 bases. The CDR3 has 14 amino acids. Unmatched junction bases numbered 9, after V lost 4 bases and J lost 7 bases. Germline-derived CDR1 and CDR2 are SEHNR and FQNEAQ (reference sequence). The CDR3 region is CASSSSAGAGEQYF. The CDR3, as DNA: TGTGCCAGCAGCTCATCAGCGGGAGCGGGGGAGCAGTACTTC.

This sequence joins TRBV10-3 and TRBJ2-2; 7 bases align to TRBD2. The germline CDR1 and CDR2 sequences are ENHRY and SYGVKD. The CDR3 consists of 13 residues. V dropped 8 bases and J dropped 8; count of bases not matched to a gene: 8. CDR3: CAIRLAMEGELFF. The CDR3 DNA reads TGTGCCATCCGACTAGCCATGGAGGGGGAGCTGTTTTTT.

This clone has only one observation. The J gene is TRBJ2-4, the V gene TRBV6-2 or TRBV6-3; 10 bases are a match to TRBD2. This CDR3 has 19 residues. CDR1 and CDR2 from the germline V gene are MNHEY and SVGEGT. V shed 4 bases, J shed 2 bases, and the junction held 14 bases outside the gene matches. CDR3 nucleotide sequence: TGTGCCAGCAGTTTAACACTAGCGGGGCTTCTTTTGTCCAAAAACATTCAGTACTTC. Translation gives CASSLTLAGLLLSKNIQYF.

The sample holds a few counts of this clone. This rearrangement joins TRBV12-2 to TRBJ2-7; TRBD2 is the table's D call, not checked against the DNA. TRBV12-2 constitutes a pseudogene. The length of the CDR3 is 15 residues. Written as DNA, the CDR3 is TGTGCAAGTCGCTTCGGCGGGAGTAAGACCTACGAGCAGTACTTC. Translating gives CASRFGGSKTYEQYF.

Note on this clone: Other DNA sequences from this sample encode an identical CDR3 as well. This chain links TRBV14 with TRBJ1-2, with unresolved D. The CDR3 consists of 13 residues. Per germline, CDR1 SGHDN and CDR2 FVKESK. Trimming cost V 3 bases and J 2 bases, with 7 bases left between them. DNA for the CDR3: TGTGCCAGCAGCCAGGCAGTCAACTATGGCTACACCTTC. It yields the protein CASSQAVNYGYTF.

With respect to this clone: Other nucleotide sequences from this sample produce the same CDR3. The chain joins TRBV5-1 to TRBJ2-1, with 12 bases aligning to TRBD2. CDR3 length: 15 residues. Germline values: CDR1 SGHRS, CDR2 YFSETQ. The V gene end was trimmed by 2 bases and the J gene end by 5 bases; junction bases not matched to a gene: 2. The CDR3, as DNA: TGCGCCAGCAGCTTAGGACTAGCGGGAAACAATGAGCAGTTCTTC. It yields the protein CASSLGLAGNNEQFF.

The rearrangement joins TRBV2 to TRBJ2-5, with TRBD2 as a possible D gene (6 bases). Looked up from germline, CDR1 is SNHLY and CDR2 is FYNNEI. Trimming removed 3 bases at V and 6 bases at J, with 20 bases between. CDR3 length equals 16 residues. The CDR3 DNA reads as TGTGCCAGCAGTGATGGAGGGGTTACTCCCGGGCAGACCCAGTACTTC. Its translation: CASSDGGVTPGQTQYF.

The chain carries TRBV19 and TRBJ1-4; the match to TRBD1 covers 7 bases. The CDR3 extends over 16 amino acids. V gave up 7 bases and J gave up 4 bases; unmatched junction bases: 12. Germline assignment: CDR1 LNHDA and CDR2 SQIVND (reference sequence). This chain's CDR3 is CASTPLGTANNEKLFF. Here the CDR3 DNA reads TGTGCCAGTACGCCTCTTGGGACAGCGAATAATGAAAAACTGTTTTTT. The whole variable domain, filled in from reference TRBV19 and TRBJ1-4, reads DGGITQSPKYLFRKEGQNVTLSCEQNLNHDAMYWYRQDPGQGLRLIYYSQIVNDFQKGDIAEGYSVSREKKESFPLTVTSAQKNPTAFYLCASTPLGTANNEKLFFGSGTQLSVL.

This chain uses TRBV12-2 with TRBJ2-7; TRBD1 reflects the table's D call only, with no check against the DNA. TRBV12-2 is given as a pseudogene. This CDR3 spans 17 amino acids. CDR3 protein: CASRLEHRDRASYEQYF. Here the CDR3 DNA reads TGTGCAAGTCGCTTAGAACATAGGGACAGGGCCTCCTACGAGCAGTACTTC.

This clone has a handful of counts. The CDR3 here is CASSQGGAGGGGEQFF. For the CDR3, the DNA is TGTGCCAGCAGCCAAGGTGGGGCGGGAGGAGGAGGGGAGCAGTTCTTC. This sequence joins TRBV3-1 (or the pseudogene TRBV3-2) and TRBJ2-1, with 8 nucleotides matching TRBD2. The CDR3 runs 16 residues. With V trimmed by 1 base and J by 10 bases, 12 bases remained unmatched. Per the germline V gene, CDR1 is LGHDT and CDR2 is YNNKEL (reference sequence).

In the case of this clone: A read error may account for a junction end that differs from germline. Distinct nucleotide sequences in the sample also encode this CDR3. CDR3 region: CASSLAGVSYNEQFF. The CDR3 bases are TGTGCCAGCAGCCTAGCGGGAGTCTCCTACAATGAGCAGTTCTTC. The chain couples TRBV7-2 to TRBJ2-1, with 10 bases matching TRBD2. This CDR3 has 15 amino acids. Per germline, CDR1 SGHTA and CDR2 FQGNSA.

This chain uses TRBV7-9 with TRBJ2-2; D possibly corresponds to TRBD2 (6 bases). Germline values: CDR1 SEHNR, CDR2 FQNEAQ (reference sequence). Deletions cut 0 bases from V and 6 bases from J, with 14 bases between. The CDR3 runs 16 residues. The CDR3 coding sequence is TGTGCCAGCAGCTTAGCATTGGGACTGGGGGCCGGGGAGCTGTTTTTT. This encodes CASSLALGLGAGELFF. Based on the CDR3 plus reference TRBV7-9 and TRBJ2-2, the full variable domain is DTGVSQNPRHKITKRGQNVTFRCDPISEHNRLYWYRQTLGQGPEFLTYFQNEAQLEKSRLLSDRFSAERPKGSFSTLEIQRTEQGDSAMYLCASSLALGLGAGELFFGEGSRLTVL.

The V and J genes are TRBV7-3 and TRBJ1-1; no clear D gene. V lost 5 bases and J 0 bases, leaving 13 bases between the germline ends. There are 15 residues in the CDR3. CDR1 SGHTA and CDR2 FQGTGA come from the germline V gene. In DNA form, the CDR3 reads TGTGCCAGCAGCCCAAGCAGGCTCCTGAACACTGAAGCTTTCTTT. Protein: CASSPSRLLNTEAFF.

This clone was detected a few times. The rearrangement links TRBV5-6 to TRBJ1-2, with 7 bases that match TRBD1. Losses at the gene ends were 0 bases for V and 5 bases for J; bases not matched to a gene: 4. CDR3 length: 14 residues. CDR1 SGHDT and CDR2 YYEEEE come from the germline V gene. CDR3 loop: CASSLDQTGYGYTF. CDR3 coding DNA: TGTGCCAGCAGCTTGGACCAGACAGGGTATGGCTACACCTTC.

In its sample, this clone was seen once. The rearrangement links TRBV3-1 (or the pseudogene TRBV3-2) to TRBJ2-1, with TRBD2 identical over 12 bases. The V gene's germline CDR1 is LGHDT and CDR2 YNNKEL (reference sequence). This CDR3 is built from 17 residues. J lost 5 bases, V lost 4 bases, and 9 bases had no gene match. The CDR3 sequence: CASSPFPSGRANNEQFF. DNA for the CDR3: TGTGCCAGCAGCCCATTCCCTAGCGGGAGGGCGAACAATGAGCAGTTCTTC.

The chain has TRBV7-8 and TRBJ2-1, with 7 bases identical to TRBD1. CDR3 length: 15 residues. V was clipped by 3 bases and J by 7 bases; unmatched bases: 9. The germline gives CDR1 SGHVS, CDR2 FQNEAQ. As DNA, the CDR3 is TGTGCCAGCAGCTTTTCCGGGACAGCATTTAATGAGCAGTTCTTC. Translated, it gives CASSFSGTAFNEQFF.

The chain joins TRBV30 to TRBJ1-5; possible D gene TRBD1, 5 bases. The CDR3 is 13 residues long. Trimming cost V 1 base and J 3 bases, with 7 bases left between them. Germline V gene data show CDR1 as GTSNPN and CDR2 as SVGIG (reference sequence). CDR3 nucleotide sequence: TGTGCCTGGAGTGCAGGGTTCAATCAGCCCCAGCATTTT. Protein: CAWSAGFNQPQHF.